Listed here is a single T cell receptor beta chain. Its antigen is not yet known. Per-base quality was not reported, and no clone a single base away is much larger than it. These data come from a study of OX40 agonist ivuxolimab in advanced cancers. As for the study more broadly: Ivuxolimab was an agonistic, fully human IgG2 monoclonal antibody directed against OX40 (CD134), a costimulatory receptor. The paper covers the monotherapy dose-escalation part of the phase I ivuxolimab trial, which included N ≈ 50 patients. In the dose-escalation cohort, around four fifths of patients were male, and the mean age was approximately 60 years, with a range of roughly 20 to 79. The point of sequencing TCRbeta in the periphery was to test whether ivuxolimab changed TCR sequence diversity and drove clonal T-cell expansion. Intravenous ivuxolimab was administered to patients every 2 weeks at six dose levels: 0.01, 0.1, 0.3, 1.5, 3 and 10 mg/kg. Partial responses were achieved by three dose-escalation patients, of whom one had hepatocellular carcinoma and two had cutaneous melanoma. Of the 50 or so patients in dose escalation, some 20 had hepatocellular carcinoma, about 15 had melanoma, 9 had renal cell carcinoma and 9 had head and neck cancer. Prior anti-PD-1, anti-PD-L1 or anti-CTLA-4 therapy was permitted, and checkpoint inhibitors had been received by more than 35% of dose-escalation patients. Overall study outcomes, separate from this receptor: The antigen specificity of the peripheral T cells that underwent clonal expansion was not determined. At doses of 0.1 to 3.0 mg/kg, clonal expansion of both CD4+ and CD8+ T cells in blood was seen between baseline and week 6. In the 0.1-3.0 mg/kg groups, partial responders had among the lowest normalized peripheral clonal expansion, particularly in CD8+ T cells. On average, CD8+ T cells showed more expanded clones than CD4+ T cells after ivuxolimab. Low levels of normalized T-cell clonal expansion were also seen in some nonresponding patients.

From a lookup of the germline V gene, CDR1 and CDR2 are SGHDT and YYEEEE. Between the V and J ends, shortened by 0 bases and 0 bases respectively, the junction contains 3 bases. The CDR3 contains 13 residues, cysteine and phenylalanine counted. The read is trimmed to its CDR3 DNA, 39 bases read in frame from base 1. The trial excluded patients who had a history of autoimmune disease or were on systemic immunosuppression. Peripheral blood for TCR sequencing was drawn from every dose cohort at baseline, at cycle 4 day 1 and at cycle 7 day 1. Samples were obtained from an open-label, multicenter, first-in-human phase I dose-escalation trial of ivuxolimab. Adults with locally advanced or metastatic melanoma, renal cell carcinoma, hepatocellular carcinoma or head and neck squamous cell carcinoma were enrolled in the trial. Before TCR sequencing, CD4+ T cells and CD8+ T cells from peripheral blood were sorted into separate populations.

For sequencing of the TCRbeta CDR3 region, genomic DNA was extracted from the sorted cells. The immunoSEQ Assay was used to sequence the TCRbeta CDR3 regions. TCRdb stores this immuneACCESS table with in-frame sequences only. Part of the clones is absent; in the studies checked, under half of the shortfall reflects unresolved V genes, and no reason is known for the rest. The sample table contains over 45,000 clones; only one count was recorded for more than 75% of them. The biggest ten clones account for approximately 1.2% of the sample. The TCR was taken from an adult with an advanced solid tumor such as melanoma, head and neck, liver or kidney cancer. The material sequenced was CD4+ or CD8+ T cells sorted from blood, taken in a trial of the OX40 agonist ivuxolimab. The V and J genes are TRBV5-6 and TRBJ1-1, with the D gene call left open. The nucleotides read TGTGCCAGCAGCTTGGGGCTGAACACTGAAGCTTTCTTT. It specifies CASSLGLNTEAFF.